The present T cell receptor beta chain was sequenced within a study of PD-L1 blockade in urothelial cancer. Time point here: peripheral blood 6 weeks after treatment start. Sequencing used immunoSEQ multiplex PCR; TCRdb keeps in-frame clones, though not all of them. This table has under 60,000 clones, 70% to 90% appearing once. V lost 5 bases to trimming and J lost 6 bases, with 19 bases between them. Germline CDR1 reads MNHNY; CDR2 reads SVGAGI (reference sequence). The length of the CDR3 is 15 residues. The origin of this receptor is a man between 60 and 75 years old with urothelial cancer. The material was PBMCs, obtained around atezolizumab (anti-PD-L1) treatment. The chain links TRBV6-6 to TRBJ1-2; D may be TRBD1 (5 bases). The CDR3 nucleotides read TGTGCCAGCAGTATTCTCGCGGGGGAAGTTAATGGCTACACCTTC. This sequence encodes CASSILAGEVNGYTF.